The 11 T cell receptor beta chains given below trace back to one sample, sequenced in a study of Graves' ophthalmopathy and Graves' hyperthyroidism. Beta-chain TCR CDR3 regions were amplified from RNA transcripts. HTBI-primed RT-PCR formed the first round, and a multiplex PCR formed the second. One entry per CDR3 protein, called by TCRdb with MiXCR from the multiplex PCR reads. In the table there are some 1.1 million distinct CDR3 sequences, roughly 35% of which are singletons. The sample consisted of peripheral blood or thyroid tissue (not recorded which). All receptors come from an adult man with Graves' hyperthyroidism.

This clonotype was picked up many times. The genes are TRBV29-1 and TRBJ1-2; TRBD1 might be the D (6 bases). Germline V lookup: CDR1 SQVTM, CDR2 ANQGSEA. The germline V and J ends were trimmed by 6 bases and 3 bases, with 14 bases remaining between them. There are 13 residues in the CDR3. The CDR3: CSVNAGVDYGYTF. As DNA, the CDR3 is TGCAGCGTCAATGCAGGGGTAGACTATGGCTACACCTTC.

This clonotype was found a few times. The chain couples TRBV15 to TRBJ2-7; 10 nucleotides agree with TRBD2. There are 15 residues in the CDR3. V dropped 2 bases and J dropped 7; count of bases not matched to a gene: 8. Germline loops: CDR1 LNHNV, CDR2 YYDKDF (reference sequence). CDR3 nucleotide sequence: TGTGCCACCAGCAGATCGTTAGCGGGAGGACTTGAGCAGTACTTC. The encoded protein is CATSRSLAGGLEQYF. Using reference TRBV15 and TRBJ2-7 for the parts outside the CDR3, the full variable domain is DAMVIQNPRYQVTQFGKPVTLSCSQTLNHNVMYWYQQKSSQAPKLLFHYYDKDFNNEADTPDNFQSRRPNTSFCFLDIRSPGLGDTAMYLCATSRSLAGGLEQYFGPGTRLTVT.

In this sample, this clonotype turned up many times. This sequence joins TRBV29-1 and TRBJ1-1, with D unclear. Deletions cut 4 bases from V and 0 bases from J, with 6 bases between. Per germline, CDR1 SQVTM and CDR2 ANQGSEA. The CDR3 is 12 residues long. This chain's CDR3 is CSVAHLNTEAFF. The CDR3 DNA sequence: TGCAGCGTTGCTCACCTGAACACTGAAGCTTTCTTT.

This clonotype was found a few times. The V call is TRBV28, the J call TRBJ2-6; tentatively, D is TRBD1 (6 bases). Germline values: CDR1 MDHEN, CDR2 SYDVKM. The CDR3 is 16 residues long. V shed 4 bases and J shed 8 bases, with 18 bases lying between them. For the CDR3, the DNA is TGTGCCAGCAGTTACAGGGATAGGGTATTGTCCAACGTCCTGACTTTC. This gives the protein CASSYRDRVLSNVLTF.

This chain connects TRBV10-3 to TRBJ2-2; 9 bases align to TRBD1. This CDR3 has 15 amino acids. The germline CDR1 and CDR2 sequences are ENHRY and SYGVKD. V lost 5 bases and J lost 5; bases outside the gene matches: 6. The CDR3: CAISSGQGGTGELFF. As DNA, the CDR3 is TGTGCCATCAGTTCGGGACAGGGAGGGACCGGGGAGCTGTTTTTT.

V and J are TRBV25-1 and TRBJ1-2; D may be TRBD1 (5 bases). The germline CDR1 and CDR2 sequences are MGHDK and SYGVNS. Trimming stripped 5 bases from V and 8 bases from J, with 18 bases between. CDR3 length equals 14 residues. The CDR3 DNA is TGTGCCAGCAGTATCCGGGACCCAGGGCTAGGCTACACCTTC. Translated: CASSIRDPGLGYTF.

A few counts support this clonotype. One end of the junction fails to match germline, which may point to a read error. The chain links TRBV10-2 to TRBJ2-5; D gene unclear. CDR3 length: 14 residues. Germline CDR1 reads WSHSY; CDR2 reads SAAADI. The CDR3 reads CASSYSRATETQYF. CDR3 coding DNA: TGTGCCAGCAGTTACTCCCGGGCAACGGAGACCCAGTACTTC.

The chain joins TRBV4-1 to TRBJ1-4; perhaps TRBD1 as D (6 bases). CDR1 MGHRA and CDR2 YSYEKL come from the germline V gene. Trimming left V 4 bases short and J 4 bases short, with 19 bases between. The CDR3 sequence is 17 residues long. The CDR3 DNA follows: TGCGCCAGCAGCCCATCAACCGGGGGGGCGGTTAATGAAAAACTGTTTTTT. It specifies CASSPSTGGAVNEKLFF.

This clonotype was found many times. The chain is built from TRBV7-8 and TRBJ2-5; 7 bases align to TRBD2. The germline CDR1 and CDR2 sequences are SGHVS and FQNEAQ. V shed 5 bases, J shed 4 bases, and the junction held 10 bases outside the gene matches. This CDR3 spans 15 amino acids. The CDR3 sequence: CASSPLGGEGETQYF. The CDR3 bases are TGTGCCAGCAGCCCCCTGGGGGGGGAGGGAGAGACCCAGTACTTC.

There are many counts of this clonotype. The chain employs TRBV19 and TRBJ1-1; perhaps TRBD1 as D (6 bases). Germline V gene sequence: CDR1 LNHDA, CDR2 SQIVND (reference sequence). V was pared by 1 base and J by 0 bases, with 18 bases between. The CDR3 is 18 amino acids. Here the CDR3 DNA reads TGTGCCAGTAGTATAGCGGTAGGTGGACAGATTATGAACACTGAAGCTTTCTTT. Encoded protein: CASSIAVGGQIMNTEAFF. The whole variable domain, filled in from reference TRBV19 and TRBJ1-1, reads DGGITQSPKYLFRKEGQNVTLSCEQNLNHDAMYWYRQDPGQGLRLIYYSQIVNDFQKGDIAEGYSVSREKKESFPLTVTSAQKNPTAFYLCASSIAVGGQIMNTEAFFGQGTRLTVV.

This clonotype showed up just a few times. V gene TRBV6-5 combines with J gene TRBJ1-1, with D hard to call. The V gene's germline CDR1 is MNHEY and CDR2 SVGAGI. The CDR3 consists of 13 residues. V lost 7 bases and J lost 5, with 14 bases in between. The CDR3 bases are TGTGCCAGCACCTTGGAGGGCGGGACTGAAGCTTTCTTT. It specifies CASTLEGGTEAFF.